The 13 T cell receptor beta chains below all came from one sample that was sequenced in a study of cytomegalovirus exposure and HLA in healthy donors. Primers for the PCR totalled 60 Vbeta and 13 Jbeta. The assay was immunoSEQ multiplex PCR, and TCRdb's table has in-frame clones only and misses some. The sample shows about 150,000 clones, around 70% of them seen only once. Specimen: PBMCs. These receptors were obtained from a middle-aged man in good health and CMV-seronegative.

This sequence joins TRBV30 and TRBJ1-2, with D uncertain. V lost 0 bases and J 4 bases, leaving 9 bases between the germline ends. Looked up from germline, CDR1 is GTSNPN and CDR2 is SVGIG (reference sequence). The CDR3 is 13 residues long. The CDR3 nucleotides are TGTGCCTGGAGTGTTAGACGAGGCTATGGCTACACCTTC. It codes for CAWSVRRGYGYTF.

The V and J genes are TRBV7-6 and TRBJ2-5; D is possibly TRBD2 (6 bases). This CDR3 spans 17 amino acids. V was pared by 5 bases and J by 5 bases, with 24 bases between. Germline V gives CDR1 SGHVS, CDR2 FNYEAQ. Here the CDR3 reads CASSRKVGGPSKETQYF. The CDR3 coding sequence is TGTGCCAGCAGCCGGAAGGTGGGGGGACCCTCGAAGGAGACCCAGTACTTC.

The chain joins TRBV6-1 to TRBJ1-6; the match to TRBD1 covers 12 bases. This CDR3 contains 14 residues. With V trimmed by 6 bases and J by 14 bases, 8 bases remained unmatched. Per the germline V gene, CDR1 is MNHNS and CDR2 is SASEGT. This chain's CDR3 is CASSDGTGGLSLHF. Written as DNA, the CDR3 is TGTGCCAGCAGCGATGGGACAGGGGGCCTGTCCCTCCACTTT.

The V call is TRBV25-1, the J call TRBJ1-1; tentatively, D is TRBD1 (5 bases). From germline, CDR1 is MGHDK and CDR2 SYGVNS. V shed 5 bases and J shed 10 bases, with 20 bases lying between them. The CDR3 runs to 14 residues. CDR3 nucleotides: TGTGCCAGCAGTCCCTCGGGGGACCCTTTTAGAGCTTTCTTT. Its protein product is CASSPSGDPFRAFF.

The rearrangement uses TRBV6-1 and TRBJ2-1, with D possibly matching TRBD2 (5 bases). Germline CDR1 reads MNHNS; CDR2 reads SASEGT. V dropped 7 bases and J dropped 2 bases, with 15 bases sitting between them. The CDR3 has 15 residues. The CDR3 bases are TGTGCCAGCACCGAACTAGGTGGCGCCTACAATGAGCAGTTCTTC. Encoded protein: CASTELGGAYNEQFF.

The CDR3 DNA sequence: TGTGCCAGCAGTTCACAGACAGGGGGCTCCTACGAGCAGTACTTC. It translates to CASSSQTGGSYEQYF. The chain is built from TRBV27 and TRBJ2-5; TRBD1 matches 9 bases. The J call is uncertain, as TRBJ2-7 better fits the DNA end. Germline loops: CDR1 MNHEY, CDR2 SMNVEV (reference sequence). This CDR3 comprises 15 residues.

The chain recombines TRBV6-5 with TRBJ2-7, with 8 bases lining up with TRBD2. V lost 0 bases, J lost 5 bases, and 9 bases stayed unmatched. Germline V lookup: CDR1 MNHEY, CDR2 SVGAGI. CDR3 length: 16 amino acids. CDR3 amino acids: CASSYSFSGVRDEQYF. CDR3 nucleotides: TGTGCCAGCAGTTACTCCTTTAGCGGGGTACGGGACGAGCAGTACTTC.

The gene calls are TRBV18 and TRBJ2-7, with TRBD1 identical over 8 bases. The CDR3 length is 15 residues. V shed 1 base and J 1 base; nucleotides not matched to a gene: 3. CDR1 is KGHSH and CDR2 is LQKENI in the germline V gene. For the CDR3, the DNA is TGTGCCAGCTCACCACTAACAGGGGGATCCTACGAGCAGTACTTC. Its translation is CASSPLTGGSYEQYF.

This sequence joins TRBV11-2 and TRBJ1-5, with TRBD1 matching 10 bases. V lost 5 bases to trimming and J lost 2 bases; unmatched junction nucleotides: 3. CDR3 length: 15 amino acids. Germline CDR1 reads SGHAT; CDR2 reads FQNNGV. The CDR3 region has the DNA TGTGCCAGCAGCCTGGGGACAGGGGGCAATCAGCCCCAGCATTTT. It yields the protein CASSLGTGGNQPQHF.

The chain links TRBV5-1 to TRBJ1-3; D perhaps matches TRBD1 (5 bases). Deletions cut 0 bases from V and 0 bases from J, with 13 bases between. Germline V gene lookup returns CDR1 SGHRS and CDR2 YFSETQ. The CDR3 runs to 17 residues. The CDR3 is CASSLAGPGGSGNTIYF. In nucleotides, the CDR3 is TGCGCCAGCAGCTTGGCCGGACCGGGGGGCTCTGGAAACACCATATATTTT.

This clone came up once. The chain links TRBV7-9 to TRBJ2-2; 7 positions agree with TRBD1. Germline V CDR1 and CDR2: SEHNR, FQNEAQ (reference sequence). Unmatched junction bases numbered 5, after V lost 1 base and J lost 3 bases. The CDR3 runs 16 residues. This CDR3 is CASSLEGGQHTGELFF. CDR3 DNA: TGTGCCAGCAGCTTAGAAGGGGGACAGCACACCGGGGAGCTGTTTTTT.

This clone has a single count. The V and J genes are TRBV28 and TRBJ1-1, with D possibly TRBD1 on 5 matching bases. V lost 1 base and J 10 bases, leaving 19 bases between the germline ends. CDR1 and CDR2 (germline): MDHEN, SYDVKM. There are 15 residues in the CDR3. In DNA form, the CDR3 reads TGTGCCAGCAGTTTATCGGTAACAGGAGTAGGGTTAGCTTTCTTT. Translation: CASSLSVTGVGLAFF.

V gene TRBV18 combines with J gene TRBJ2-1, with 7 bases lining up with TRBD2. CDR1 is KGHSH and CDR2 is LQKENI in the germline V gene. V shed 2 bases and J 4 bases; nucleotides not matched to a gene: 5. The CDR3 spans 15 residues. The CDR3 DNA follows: TGTGCCAGCTCACCAGGACTAGTAACTTACAATGAGCAGTTCTTC. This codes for CASSPGLVTYNEQFF.